The 29 T cell receptor beta chains presented below share a single source sample, sequenced in a study of blood T cell repertoires in COVID-19. Clones were sequenced by immunoSEQ multiplex PCR, and TCRdb holds only the in-frame ones, with some missing. The repertoire has 250,000 to 300,000 clones, about 91% of them found once; the top ten carry 0.95% to 1.5%. The sample taken for sequencing was PBMCs or T cells enriched from blood (not recorded which). These receptors were collected from a human donor in a cohort exposed to, infected with or recovered from COVID-19 (not recorded which). The donor label of this sample is uncertain.

The J gene is TRBJ1-2, the V gene TRBV19; D remains unclear. The CDR3 is made up of 15 amino acids. CDR1 and CDR2 (germline): LNHDA, SQIVND (reference sequence). The V gene lost 4 bases and the J gene lost 2 bases, with 14 bases spanning the gap. The CDR3 DNA sequence: TGTGCCAGTAGTAACCCCACTGGCGGGAACTATGGCTACACCTTC. This codes for CASSNPTGGNYGYTF.

This clone was detected only a few times. The V gene is TRBV7-6, the J gene TRBJ1-3; D is unclear. CDR1 is SGHVS and CDR2 is FNYEAQ in the germline V gene. V shed 4 bases and J shed 0 bases, with 13 bases lying between them. CDR3 length equals 16 residues. As DNA, the CDR3 is TGTGCCAGCAGCTCCCCAGGTGAAAACTCTGGAAACACCATATATTTT. This gives the protein CASSSPGENSGNTIYF. The full variable domain, its missing parts supplied by reference TRBV7-6 and TRBJ1-3, is GAGVSQSPRYKVTKRGQDVALRCDPISGHVSLYWYRQALGQGPEFLTYFNYEAQQDKSGLPNDRFSAERPEGSISTLTIQRTEQRDSAMYRCASSSPGENSGNTIYFGEGSWLTVV.

V is TRBV27 and J is TRBJ1-2, with 8 bases fitting TRBD1. Trimming at V came to 6 bases and at J to 6 bases, leaving 9 bases not matched to a gene. CDR3 length equals 14 residues. Germline loops: CDR1 MNHEY, CDR2 SMNVEV (reference sequence). The CDR3 region has the DNA TGTGCCAGCAGAAATCGGACAGGGAGGAATGGCTACACCTTC. Protein product: CASRNRTGRNGYTF.

The chain is built from TRBV27 and TRBJ1-1; D might be TRBD1 (6 bases). Germline V gene lookup returns CDR1 MNHEY and CDR2 SMNVEV (reference sequence). V lost 7 bases and J 8 bases, leaving 11 bases between the germline ends. The CDR3 sequence is 11 residues long. CDR3 nucleotides: TGTGCCAGCACCGGGGGGACAGAAGCTTTCTTT. Translated: CASTGGTEAFF.

CDR3 in DNA: TGTGCCAGCAGTGAAGGTAGGGGGCACCGCCAGCCCCAGCATTTT. Translated, it gives CASSEGRGHRQPQHF. The chain has TRBV2 and TRBJ1-5; 7 nucleotides align to TRBD1. Germline loops: CDR1 SNHLY, CDR2 FYNNEI. V shed 1 base, J shed 7 bases, and the junction held 7 bases outside the gene matches. The CDR3 length is 15 residues.

The chain joins TRBV19 to TRBJ1-5; TRBD1 might be the D (5 bases). Trimming left V 2 bases short and J 2 bases short, with 13 bases between. In germline, CDR1 is LNHDA, CDR2 SQIVND (reference sequence). CDR3 length: 16 residues. CDR3: CASSILARVRNQPQHF. Written as DNA, the CDR3 is TGTGCCAGTAGTATACTCGCCAGGGTTCGCAATCAGCCCCAGCATTTT.

The rearrangement links TRBV27 to TRBJ1-4, with 8 positions matching TRBD1. CDR3 length: 15 amino acids. V lost 4 bases to trimming and J lost 3 bases; unmatched junction nucleotides: 4. The V gene's germline CDR1 is MNHEY and CDR2 SMNVEV (reference sequence). The CDR3 region has the DNA TGTGCCAGCAGTTGGACAGGGTTGGCTAATGAAAAACTGTTTTTT. Residues: CASSWTGLANEKLFF.

The chain recombines TRBV30 with TRBJ1-3, with 7 bases fitting TRBD1. The CDR3 has 13 residues. Germline CDR1 reads GTSNPN; CDR2 reads SVGIG (reference sequence). Germline trimming cut 3 bases from V and 6 bases from J; bases unmatched to any gene: 5. The CDR3 sequence: CAWSDRVENTIYF. In nucleotides, the CDR3 is TGTGCCTGGAGCGACAGGGTAGAAAACACCATATATTTT. The whole variable domain, remainder taken from reference TRBV30 and TRBJ1-3, is SQTIHQWPATLVQPVGSPLSLECTVEGTSNPNLYWYRQAAGRGLQLLFYSVGIGQISSEVPQNLSASRPQDRQFILSSKKLLLSDSGFYLCAWSDRVENTIYFGEGSWLTVV.

This chain links TRBV4-2 with TRBJ2-7, with 9 bases aligning to TRBD1. The length of the CDR3 is 17 residues. The V gene end was trimmed by 0 bases and the J gene end by 0 bases; junction bases not matched to a gene: 6. Germline V lookup: CDR1 LGHNA, CDR2 YNFKEQ. The CDR3 DNA reads as TGTGCCAGCAGCCAAGATCTCGGGACAGGGAGCTCCTACGAGCAGTACTTC. Amino acids: CASSQDLGTGSSYEQYF.

This sequence joins TRBV19 and TRBJ2-1, with 9 bases that match TRBD2. The CDR3 runs to 16 residues. V lost 10 bases, J lost 5 bases, and 15 bases stayed unmatched. Germline CDR1 LNHDA, CDR2 SQIVND (reference sequence). The CDR3 nucleotides are TGTGCCACCAGCGGCTTCAGCCTAGCGGGGAACAATGAGCAGTTCTTC. Translation: CATSGFSLAGNNEQFF.

The chain uses TRBV9 and TRBJ2-1, with D possibly being TRBD2 (5 bases). The CDR3 spans 15 residues. The V gene lost 0 bases and the J gene lost 8 bases, with 15 bases spanning the gap. Germline CDR1 and CDR2: SGDLS and YYNGEE. The CDR3 spells CASSVVERATDEQFF. DNA for the CDR3: TGTGCCAGCAGCGTAGTGGAGAGGGCAACCGATGAGCAGTTCTTC.

This rearrangement joins TRBV19 to TRBJ2-7; TRBD1 might be the D (6 bases). V dropped 3 bases and J dropped 5 bases, with 14 bases sitting between them. Germline values: CDR1 LNHDA, CDR2 SQIVND (reference sequence). This CDR3 is built from 14 residues. CDR3 bases: TGTGCCAGTAGTATCGGTCAGGGGTTCCACGAGCAGTACTTC. Translating gives CASSIGQGFHEQYF.

J is TRBJ1-1 and V is TRBV6-5, with D hard to call. Germline V gene sequence: CDR1 MNHEY, CDR2 SVGAGI. The CDR3 has 14 residues. The V and J ends lost 6 bases and 0 bases respectively, with 11 bases between them. The CDR3 DNA is TGTGCCAGCAGGATACAGTACATGAACACTGAAGCTTTCTTT. It yields the protein CASRIQYMNTEAFF.

The chain carries TRBV5-6 and TRBJ2-6, with D maybe TRBD1 (5 bases). There are 16 residues in the CDR3. Trimming removed 6 bases from V and 0 bases from J, with 13 bases in between. CDR1 is SGHDT, CDR2 YYEEEE, per germline. The CDR3 is CASNGAGFSGANVLTF. As DNA, the CDR3 is TGTGCCAGCAATGGGGCAGGTTTCTCTGGGGCCAACGTCCTGACTTTC.

This clone was seen once. This sequence joins TRBV27 and TRBJ1-1; a weak D match, TRBD1 (5 bases). Germline V CDR1 and CDR2: MNHEY, SMNVEV (reference sequence). The CDR3 is 14 amino acids. V lost 6 bases, J lost 2 bases, and 13 bases lay in between. CDR3 nucleotide sequence: TGTGCCAGCAGCCGCCTCACAGGTAACACTGAAGCTTTCTTT. Amino acids: CASSRLTGNTEAFF.

This rearrangement joins TRBV3-1 (or the pseudogene TRBV3-2) to TRBJ2-1; 8 bases fit TRBD1. From germline, CDR1 is LGHDT and CDR2 YNNKEL (reference sequence). The length of the CDR3 is 14 residues. The junction had 8 bases not matched to a gene; V was cut back by 6 bases and J by 7 bases. Written as DNA, the CDR3 is TGTGCCAGCAGTCAACAGGGGGGAAGTAATGAGCAGTTCTTC. Translated, it gives CASSQQGGSNEQFF.

This clone showed up just a few times. This chain connects TRBV6-2 or TRBV6-3 to TRBJ1-2, with D tentatively TRBD1 (6 bases). Deletions cut 5 bases from V and 6 bases from J, with 13 bases between. Looked up from germline, CDR1 is MNHEY and CDR2 is SVGEGT. The CDR3 runs to 13 residues. CDR3 bases: TGTGCCAGCAGTGTCCGGGACAACCATGGCTACACCTTC. Translation gives CASSVRDNHGYTF.

The gene calls are TRBV13 and TRBJ2-3, with 12 bases that match TRBD2. The CDR3 has 16 residues. With V trimmed by 5 bases and J by 1 base, 4 bases remained unmatched. Germline V gives CDR1 PRHDT, CDR2 FYEKMQ (reference sequence). The CDR3 DNA follows: TGTGCCAGCAGCACCCGACTAGCGGGGGGCACAGATACGCAGTATTTT. As protein: CASSTRLAGGTDTQYF.

This clone was counted a single time. The rearrangement links TRBV6-4 to TRBJ1-1; a possible D gene is TRBD1 (5 bases). The CDR3 totals 13 residues. The V end was cut by 8 bases, the J end by 0 bases, with 10 bases between. Germline lookup yields CDR1 MRHNA and CDR2 SNTAGT. DNA of the CDR3: TGTGCCAGCCAACGGGGGGTGAACACTGAAGCTTTCTTT. Protein sequence: CASQRGVNTEAFF.

This chain links TRBV5-1 with TRBJ1-1; D perhaps matches TRBD1 (5 bases). Trimming took off 4 bases at V and 0 bases at J, with 13 bases between the two ends. Germline CDR1 SGHRS, CDR2 YFSETQ. The CDR3 is 15 amino acids. The CDR3 region has the DNA TGCGCCAGCAGCCTCGAAAGGGGATTGAACACTGAAGCTTTCTTT. As protein: CASSLERGLNTEAFF.

The chain uses TRBV6-5 and TRBJ1-1; no reliable D call. Germline V gives CDR1 MNHEY, CDR2 SVGAGI. The V end was cut by 10 bases, the J end by 3 bases, with 9 bases between. This CDR3 comprises 11 residues. The chain's CDR3 is CATPGHTEAFF. The DNA for the CDR3 is TGTGCCACCCCAGGCCACACTGAAGCTTTCTTT.

The DNA for the CDR3 is TGTGCCTGGAGTCCGGGGTCACGGAACACCATATATTTT. Its translation: CAWSPGSRNTIYF. The rearrangement uses TRBV30 and TRBJ1-3; D is uncertain. The V end was cut by 2 bases, the J end by 7 bases, with 12 bases between. In germline, CDR1 is GTSNPN, CDR2 SVGIG (reference sequence). This CDR3 is built from 13 residues.

V usage is TRBV7-9 and J usage is TRBJ1-1, with D tentatively TRBD1 (5 bases). The germline V and J ends were trimmed by 6 bases and 8 bases, with 10 bases remaining between them. CDR3 length equals 11 residues. Germline V CDR1 and CDR2: SEHNR, FQNEAQ (reference sequence). CDR3 coding DNA: TGTGCCAGCAGGCAGGGCCTAGAAGCTTTCTTT. This gives the protein CASRQGLEAFF.

V and J are TRBV5-1 and TRBJ1-1; D call uncertain. The CDR3 totals 14 residues. Germline CDR1 reads SGHRS; CDR2 reads YFSETQ. Between the trimmed V and J ends, which lost 2 bases and 1 base, there was a span of 9 bases. The CDR3 spells CASSLDTSNTEAFF. CDR3 nucleotides: TGCGCCAGCAGCTTAGACACCTCGAACACTGAAGCTTTCTTT.

This clone was counted once. The DNA of the CDR3 is TGTGCCAGCACCATCAAGGGACAACGGGGCACTGAAGCTTTCTTT. Translation gives CASTIKGQRGTEAFF. The chain links TRBV27 to TRBJ1-1; the D gene is possibly TRBD1 (6 bases). Germline CDR1 reads MNHEY; CDR2 reads SMNVEV (reference sequence). V lost 7 bases, J lost 4 bases, and 19 bases lay in between. The CDR3 has 15 residues.

This chain joins TRBV2 and TRBJ1-2; 9 nucleotides agree with TRBD1. Per the germline V gene, CDR1 is SNHLY and CDR2 is FYNNEI. The CDR3 sequence is 15 residues long. V was clipped by 5 bases and J by 4 bases; unmatched bases: 8. The CDR3 sequence: CASSQTPGQGYGYTF. The CDR3 nucleotides read TGTGCCAGCAGTCAAACCCCGGGACAGGGCTATGGCTACACCTTC.

The chain couples TRBV11-2 to TRBJ1-5; D might be TRBD1 (6 bases). The CDR3 length is 17 residues. Trimming took off 2 bases at V and 7 bases at J, with 21 bases between the two ends. Germline lookup yields CDR1 SGHAT and CDR2 FQNNGV. CDR3 sequence reads: CASSLICRWGLGQPQHF. The DNA for the CDR3 is TGTGCCAGCAGCTTAATTTGTCGTTGGGGGCTTGGGCAGCCCCAGCATTTT.

This sequence joins TRBV3-1 (or the pseudogene TRBV3-2) and TRBJ1-3, with a weak D call TRBD1 (6 bases). Trimming took off 8 bases at V and 2 bases at J, with 7 bases between the two ends. This CDR3 has 12 amino acids. Germline loops: CDR1 LGHDT, CDR2 YNNKEL (reference sequence). This CDR3 reads CASGTPGNTIYF. DNA for the CDR3: TGTGCCAGCGGGACACCTGGAAACACCATATATTTT.

In its sample, this clone was seen once. The J gene is TRBJ1-2, the V gene TRBV29-1; D unresolved. The CDR3 contains 13 residues. From germline, CDR1 is SQVTM and CDR2 ANQGSEA. Trimming took 2 bases from V and 2 from J, leaving 9 bases between them. The CDR3 reads CSVESGLNYGYTF. The CDR3 DNA reads TGCAGCGTTGAATCGGGGTTGAACTATGGCTACACCTTC.